These 18 T cell receptor beta chains came from one sample sequenced in a study of T cell changes during pregnancy in multiple sclerosis. This table comes from immunoSEQ multiplex PCR, and its TCRdb copy is limited to in-frame clones, with some not included. The data contain over 65,000 clones, roughly 94% of them seen just once; the ten biggest clones take up less than 0.6%. The sequences come from peripheral blood, collected in the third trimester of pregnancy. The receptors were gathered from a female donor with multiple sclerosis, enrolled in a pregnancy study.

The count of this clone is one. This chain links TRBV6-5 with TRBJ1-1, with D perhaps matching TRBD1 (5 bases). Trimming took 8 bases from V and 4 from J, leaving 8 bases between them. The CDR3 consists of 11 residues. From germline, CDR1 is MNHEY and CDR2 SVGAGI. The CDR3 coding sequence is TGTGCCAGCTGTCAGGGCACTGAAGCTTTCTTT. Amino acids: CASCQGTEAFF.

The chain carries TRBV18 and TRBJ2-2; tentative D call: TRBD2 (6 bases). The germline gives CDR1 KGHSH, CDR2 LQKENI. Trimming took 6 bases from V and 1 from J, leaving 15 bases between them. The CDR3 consists of 16 residues. CDR3 amino acids: CASSADGGKNTGELFF. The CDR3 DNA follows: TGTGCCAGCTCGGCCGATGGGGGGAAGAACACCGGGGAGCTGTTTTTT.

This chain uses TRBV19 with TRBJ2-7, with TRBD1 matching 7 bases. Germline loops: CDR1 LNHDA, CDR2 SQIVND (reference sequence). The CDR3 has 15 residues. The V segment lost 5 bases and the J segment 2 bases; nucleotides outside the gene matches: 9. The CDR3 loop reads CASSAPGQRPYEQYF. The CDR3 bases are TGTGCCAGTAGTGCCCCGGGACAGAGACCCTACGAGCAGTACTTC.

This chain joins TRBV9 and TRBJ1-3; D is unresolved. V was trimmed by 2 bases and J by 8 bases, leaving 20 bases between them. The CDR3 is 16 amino acids. Per the germline V gene, CDR1 is SGDLS and CDR2 is YYNGEE. The CDR3 here is CASSVEPSAPADTIYF. The CDR3 region has the DNA TGTGCCAGCAGCGTGGAACCGAGCGCCCCGGCGGACACCATATATTTT.

V and J are TRBV7-8 and TRBJ2-2; 12 bases are shared with TRBD2. V lost 1 base to trimming and J lost 4 bases; unmatched junction nucleotides: 4. CDR3 length: 17 amino acids. Germline CDR1 and CDR2: SGHVS and FQNEAQ. CDR3 in amino acids: CASSLGLAGVGTGELFF. The CDR3 DNA follows: TGTGCCAGCAGCTTAGGACTAGCGGGGGTGGGCACCGGGGAGCTGTTTTTT.

Turning to this clone: Compared with germline, one end of the junction differs, possibly owing to a read error. The rearrangement uses TRBV2 and TRBJ1-1; 10 bases line up with TRBD1. The germline V gene encodes CDR1 SNHLY and CDR2 FYNNEI. The CDR3 extends over 13 amino acids. CDR3 in amino acids: CARDRGRNTEAFF. The CDR3 DNA reads TGCGCCCGGGACAGGGGTAGGAACACTGAAGCTTTCTTT.

The CDR3 sequence: CASSLRARQGNEQFF. DNA of the CDR3: TGTGCCAGCAGTTTAAGAGCCCGACAGGGGAATGAGCAGTTCTTC. The chain carries TRBV27 and TRBJ2-1; 8 bases agree with TRBD1. This CDR3 spans 15 amino acids. Looked up from germline, CDR1 is MNHEY and CDR2 is SMNVEV (reference sequence). The ends lost 2 bases at V and 7 bases at J; junction bases unmatched: 7.

V gene TRBV30 combines with J gene TRBJ2-6; maybe TRBD1 (6 bases). Germline assignment: CDR1 GTSNPN and CDR2 SVGIG (reference sequence). The V gene lost 5 bases and the J gene lost 3 bases, with 11 bases spanning the gap. This CDR3 is built from 14 residues. The chain's CDR3 is CAWQGGFGANVLTF. CDR3 bases: TGTGCCTGGCAAGGGGGTTTTGGGGCCAACGTCCTGACTTTC.

This sequence joins TRBV7-9 and TRBJ1-1; D not certain. The CDR3 has 14 amino acids. V lost 4 bases and J 1 base, leaving 10 bases between the germline ends. Germline assignment: CDR1 SEHNR and CDR2 FQNEAQ (reference sequence). The CDR3 DNA is TGTGCCAGCAGCTCAGCAGCTAGGAACACTGAAGCTTTCTTT. Amino acids: CASSSAARNTEAFF.

V gene TRBV7-2 combines with J gene TRBJ1-2; no definite D call. V was pared by 1 base and J by 3 bases, with 15 bases between. This CDR3 has 16 amino acids. From germline, CDR1 is SGHTA and CDR2 FQGNSA. CDR3 DNA sequence: TGTGCCAGCAGCTTAGAGGGCGGGATGGGAGACTATGGCTACACCTTC. Amino acid sequence: CASSLEGGMGDYGYTF. Variable domain in full (rest from reference TRBV7-2 and TRBJ1-2): GAGVSQSPSNKVTEKGKDVELRCDPISGHTALYWYRQSLGQGLEFLIYFQGNSAPDKSGLPSDRFSAERTGGSVSTLTIQRTQQEDSAVYLCASSLEGGMGDYGYTFGSGTRLTVV.

This sequence joins TRBV10-3 and TRBJ1-2; 7 positions agree with TRBD1. CDR1 is ENHRY and CDR2 is SYGVKD in the germline V gene. There are 13 residues in the CDR3. J was trimmed by 5 bases and V by 4 bases; bases with no gene match: 4. In nucleotides, the CDR3 is TGTGCCATCAGTGCCGGGACAGATTATGGCTACACCTTC. It yields the protein CAISAGTDYGYTF.

The chain employs TRBV7-2 and TRBJ1-1; no firm D call. V was pared by 1 base and J by 3 bases, with 9 bases between. The CDR3 is 14 residues long. Germline CDR1 is SGHTA and CDR2 is FQGNSA. CDR3 nucleotide sequence: TGTGCCAGCAGCTTAGGTAGCATGTACACTGAAGCTTTCTTT. Encoded protein: CASSLGSMYTEAFF.

The V and J genes are TRBV19 and TRBJ1-2; the D is unclear. Germline V gene data show CDR1 as LNHDA and CDR2 as SQIVND (reference sequence). Trimming pared 5 bases from V and 1 base from J, leaving 14 bases between. The length of the CDR3 is 15 residues. CDR3 in DNA: TGTGCCAGTAGTCTCAGAAGCGGAGTTAACTATGGCTACACCTTC. Translating it yields CASSLRSGVNYGYTF.

In DNA form, the CDR3 reads TGTGCCAGCAGTATCTCTAGCACAGATACGCAGTATTTT. Amino acids: CASSISSTDTQYF. The rearrangement links TRBV6-4 to TRBJ2-3; D is uncertain. The CDR3 spans 13 residues. With 5 bases removed from V and 0 bases from J, the gap between germline ends came to 6 bases. Germline CDR1 and CDR2: MRHNA and SNTAGT.

In DNA form, the CDR3 reads TGTGCCAGCAGCGACGGACAGAGATCTGGAAACACCATATATTTT. Its protein product is CASSDGQRSGNTIYF. This chain uses TRBV11-3 with TRBJ1-3; D possibly corresponds to TRBD1 (6 bases). The germline V gene encodes CDR1 SGHNT and CDR2 YENEEA. This CDR3 contains 15 residues. V was cut by 5 bases and J by 1 base, with 12 bases left in between.

This clone was counted once. This CDR3 reads CATSIGQGAADTQYF. CDR3 nucleotides: TGTGCCACCAGCATAGGACAGGGGGCGGCAGATACGCAGTATTTT. The chain uses TRBV15 and TRBJ2-3, with TRBD1 matching 11 bases. Germline V lookup: CDR1 LNHNV, CDR2 YYDKDF (reference sequence). CDR3 length: 15 amino acids. V lost 4 bases and J lost 4; bases outside the gene matches: 4.

The CDR3 DNA sequence: TGTGCCAGCCGAGAGGTTAACGAAGCTTTCTTT. Encoded protein: CASREVNEAFF. V is TRBV2 and J is TRBJ1-1; no reliable D call. Trimming removed 8 bases from V and 8 bases from J, with 12 bases in between. The CDR3 spans 11 residues. CDR1 is SNHLY and CDR2 is FYNNEI in the germline V gene.

This sequence joins TRBV7-2 and TRBJ1-5, with D tentatively TRBD1 (5 bases). CDR3 length: 14 residues. CDR1 is SGHTA, CDR2 FQGNSA, per germline. The ends were cut back, 1 base at V and 7 bases at J, with 11 bases in the middle. The CDR3 sequence: CASSLGTSAQPQHF. In DNA form, the CDR3 reads TGTGCCAGCAGCTTAGGGACATCGGCCCAGCCCCAGCATTTT.